The 22 T cell receptor beta chains in this list originate from one sample, sequenced in a study of technical replicates of blood from a handful of donors. Clones were read by immunoSEQ multiplex PCR, and TCRdb kept only the in-frame ones, dropping some. The repertoire holds 55,000 to 85,000 clones, with 95% to 97% as singletons. Sequencing was performed on T cells isolated from PBMCs. These receptors were obtained from a human donor in good health.

The genes are TRBV10-1 and TRBJ2-7, with D perhaps matching TRBD2 (6 bases). The ends were cut back, 2 bases at V and 5 bases at J, with 10 bases in the middle. Germline V gene sequence: CDR1 WNHNN, CDR2 SYGVQD (reference sequence). This CDR3 has 13 residues. This chain's CDR3 is CASSEGGSHEQYF. Here the CDR3 DNA reads TGCGCCAGCAGTGAGGGGGGGTCGCACGAGCAGTACTTC.

This chain joins TRBV29-1 and TRBJ2-7, with 8 bases that match TRBD2. Germline CDR1 SQVTM, CDR2 ANQGSEA. CDR3 length: 13 residues. V shed 4 bases and J 3 bases; nucleotides not matched to a gene: 5. This CDR3 is CSVGLSGSYEQYF. CDR3 coding DNA: TGCAGCGTTGGGTTAAGCGGGAGCTACGAGCAGTACTTC.

The chain combines TRBV28 with TRBJ1-4, with D perhaps matching TRBD1 (5 bases). Germline values: CDR1 MDHEN, CDR2 SYDVKM. V shed 3 bases and J shed 6 bases, with 17 bases lying between them. The CDR3 runs to 16 residues. The CDR3 coding sequence is TGTGCCAGCAGTTTTTCCCCCGGGAGGGGATATGAAAAACTGTTTTTT. Residues: CASSFSPGRGYEKLFF.

This chain uses TRBV18 with TRBJ2-5; 12 bases line up with TRBD2. V lost 5 bases and J lost 8; bases outside the gene matches: 6. The CDR3 spans 14 residues. The germline gives CDR1 KGHSH, CDR2 LQKENI. The CDR3 coding sequence is TGTGCCAGCTCATTGACTAGCGGGAGAGATACCCAGTACTTC. Residues: CASSLTSGRDTQYF.

The CDR3 is CASSWSGTSISDTQYF. The CDR3 DNA is TGTGCCAGCAGTTGGTCGGGGACTAGTATCTCGGATACGCAGTATTTT. The chain has TRBV28 and TRBJ2-3; TRBD2 matches at 8 bases. The germline gives CDR1 MDHEN, CDR2 SYDVKM. Germline trimming cut 4 bases from V and 6 bases from J; bases unmatched to any gene: 12. This CDR3 is built from 16 residues.

J is TRBJ2-7 and V is TRBV4-1, with TRBD2 matching over 8 bases. CDR1 and CDR2 from the germline V gene are MGHRA and YSYEKL. This CDR3 spans 15 amino acids. V trimming: 1 base; J trimming: 4 bases; junction bases outside the gene matches: 6. Here the CDR3 DNA reads TGCGCCAGCAGCCAAGTAAGCGGGAGTCGATACGAGCAGTACTTC. Its protein is CASSQVSGSRYEQYF.

This clone was seen only once. This chain connects TRBV6-1 to TRBJ1-3, with TRBD1 matching over 7 bases. The V segment lost 6 bases and the J segment 3 bases; nucleotides outside the gene matches: 2. Germline V lookup: CDR1 MNHNS, CDR2 SASEGT. The CDR3 consists of 13 residues. DNA of the CDR3: TGTGCCAGCAGATCAGGGGGTGGAAACACCATATATTTT. Translating gives CASRSGGGNTIYF.

The rearrangement joins TRBV11-3 to TRBJ2-1, with D perhaps matching TRBD2 (5 bases). Trimming left V 3 bases short and J 4 bases short, with 7 bases between. The CDR3 is 13 amino acids. Germline V lookup: CDR1 SGHNT, CDR2 YENEEA. The CDR3 sequence: CASSLAGYNEQFF. CDR3 sequence (DNA): TGTGCCAGCAGCTTGGCGGGTTACAATGAGCAGTTCTTC.

The count of this clone is one. This chain links TRBV6-6 with TRBJ1-5, with unresolved D. V was cut by 0 bases and J by 1 base, with 7 bases left in between. The CDR3 is 15 residues long. In germline, CDR1 is MNHNY, CDR2 SVGAGI (reference sequence). The DNA for the CDR3 is TGTGCCAGCAGTTACTCTATCGTAAGCAATCAGCCCCAGCATTTT. Its protein product is CASSYSIVSNQPQHF.

V and J are TRBV7-2 and TRBJ2-7; a weak D match, TRBD2 (5 bases). Trimming left V 2 bases short and J 3 bases short, with 11 bases between. Germline V CDR1 and CDR2: SGHTA, FQGNSA. This CDR3 is built from 14 residues. The CDR3 sequence: CASSLTRLRYEQYF. As DNA, the CDR3 is TGTGCCAGCAGCTTAACTAGGCTTCGCTACGAGCAGTACTTC.

The chain uses TRBV4-1 and TRBJ2-3; 10 bases fit TRBD2. The CDR3 covers 17 residues. V trimming: 3 bases; J trimming: 5 bases; junction bases outside the gene matches: 11. Germline V gene sequence: CDR1 MGHRA, CDR2 YSYEKL. CDR3 in DNA: TGCGCCAGCAGCCAGGGGCTAGCGGGAGTGTTGCGAGATACGCAGTATTTT. Its protein is CASSQGLAGVLRDTQYF.

The V call is TRBV19, the J call TRBJ2-1, with 7 bases fitting TRBD2. The CDR3 loop spans 16 amino acids. Trimming took 6 bases from V and 0 from J; bases not matched to a gene: 8. The V gene's germline CDR1 is LNHDA and CDR2 SQIVND (reference sequence). CDR3 sequence (DNA): TGTGCCAGTAGCAGAACTAGCGCAAGCTCCTACAATGAGCAGTTCTTC. This gives the protein CASSRTSASSYNEQFF.

The V gene is TRBV5-1, the J gene TRBJ2-1, with D tentatively TRBD2 (6 bases). V lost 2 bases and J lost 7, with 16 bases in between. Germline assignment: CDR1 SGHRS and CDR2 YFSETQ. The CDR3 runs to 15 residues. Here the CDR3 DNA reads TGCGCCAGCAGCTTAACGGGAGTATCCGGGAATGAGCAGTTCTTC. Translating it yields CASSLTGVSGNEQFF.

The chain is built from TRBV6-5 and TRBJ2-5, with D perhaps TRBD1 (5 bases). The germline CDR1 and CDR2 sequences are MNHEY and SVGAGI. V was clipped by 5 bases and J by 3 bases, with 13 bases between them. This CDR3 has 14 amino acids. The CDR3 here is CASSDLGAEETQYF. As DNA, the CDR3 is TGTGCCAGCAGTGACCTAGGGGCGGAAGAGACCCAGTACTTC.

This clone was seen only once. The chain links TRBV5-1 to TRBJ1-2; TRBD1 agrees at 8 bases. The CDR3 consists of 17 residues. V gave up 0 bases and J gave up 6 bases; unmatched junction bases: 13. Germline V CDR1 and CDR2: SGHRS, YFSETQ. The CDR3, as DNA: TGCGCCAGCAGCTTGGAGGGCGGACAGGGTGATTTGGATGGCTACACCTTC. Residues: CASSLEGGQGDLDGYTF.

V is TRBV19 and J is TRBJ1-1; 12 bases map to TRBD1. Germline V lookup: CDR1 LNHDA, CDR2 SQIVND (reference sequence). The V gene end was trimmed by 5 bases and the J gene end by 2 bases; junction bases not matched to a gene: 9. The CDR3 is made up of 17 amino acids. The chain's CDR3 is CASSRTGTGGINTEAFF. The CDR3, as DNA: TGTGCCAGTAGTCGGACCGGGACAGGGGGCATTAACACTGAAGCTTTCTTT.

V and J are TRBV29-1 and TRBJ1-1; no reliable D call. CDR3 length equals 16 residues. Germline CDR1 is SQVTM and CDR2 is ANQGSEA. Trimming stripped 4 bases from V and 6 bases from J, with 24 bases between. The CDR3 loop reads CSVVGKAEGGYAEAFF. The CDR3 DNA reads as TGCAGCGTTGTTGGAAAGGCTGAGGGAGGGTACGCTGAAGCTTTCTTT.

The chain employs TRBV6-5 and TRBJ2-7, with a possible D match to TRBD2 (6 bases). Germline CDR1 MNHEY, CDR2 SVGAGI. The CDR3 is made up of 13 amino acids. V shed 3 bases and J shed 3 bases, with 9 bases lying between them. The CDR3 DNA sequence: TGTGCCAGCAGTTATAACGGGGGCTACGAGCAGTACTTC. It translates to CASSYNGGYEQYF.

This chain links TRBV6-6 with TRBJ1-1; tentatively, D is TRBD1 (6 bases). Trimming took 7 bases from V and 6 from J, leaving 15 bases between them. CDR1 and CDR2 (germline): MNHNY, SVGAGI (reference sequence). This CDR3 has 13 amino acids. CDR3 nucleotide sequence: TGTGCCAGCATCTCCCATTGGACAGCTGAAGCTTTCTTT. Its translation is CASISHWTAEAFF.

This chain uses TRBV6-5 with TRBJ2-7; 8 bases agree with TRBD2. Germline CDR1 MNHEY, CDR2 SVGAGI. The CDR3 runs 14 residues. With V trimmed by 4 bases and J by 0 bases, 2 bases remained unmatched. DNA for the CDR3: TGTGCCAGCAGTTCCGGACTAGCCTCCTACGAGCAGTACTTC. Its protein product is CASSSGLASYEQYF.

In this sample, this clone turned up once. V is TRBV29-1 and J is TRBJ1-3, with TRBD1 as a possible D gene (5 bases). The CDR3 is 16 residues long. V dropped 3 bases and J dropped 9 bases, with 24 bases sitting between them. Germline V gene sequence: CDR1 SQVTM, CDR2 ANQGSEA. The CDR3 DNA is TGCAGCGTTGATGAACCCGGGACTGCAAGCCTTGGCACCATATATTTT. The encoded protein is CSVDEPGTASLGTIYF.

The chain joins TRBV28 to TRBJ2-7, with 7 bases lining up with TRBD1. The V and J ends lost 3 bases and 1 base, in that order; junction bases with no gene match: 3. The CDR3 is 14 amino acids. The V gene's germline CDR1 is MDHEN and CDR2 SYDVKM. CDR3 DNA: TGTGCCAGCAGTTTGGGGACAGAATCCTACGAGCAGTACTTC. The encoded protein is CASSLGTESYEQYF.